The 14 T cell receptor beta chains given below trace back to one sample, sequenced in a study of blood T cell repertoires in COVID-19. Profiling relied on immunoSEQ multiplex PCR, and the TCRdb table lists in-frame clones only, not all of them. Found here are a few hundred thousand clones, approximately 84% of them singletons; the top ten hold about 7%. The specimen was PBMCs or T cells enriched from blood (not recorded which). All receptors derive from a woman between 50 and 59 years old who had been exposed to COVID-19.

The chain recombines TRBV15 with TRBJ1-2; no definite D call. This CDR3 has 14 residues. The germline gives CDR1 LNHNV, CDR2 YYDKDF (reference sequence). The V end lost 1 base, the J end lost 0 bases, and 6 bases lay between the germline ends. As DNA, the CDR3 is TGTGCCACCAGCAGAGGGAGGACTAACTATGGCTACACCTTC. Its translation is CATSRGRTNYGYTF.

This clone was recorded once. The rearrangement joins TRBV27 to TRBJ2-2; no firm D call. This CDR3 contains 14 residues. V lost 5 bases to trimming and J lost 1 base, with 8 bases between them. The V gene's germline CDR1 is MNHEY and CDR2 SMNVEV (reference sequence). CDR3 nucleotide sequence: TGTGCCAGCAGTCCAAACAAGAACACCGGGGAGCTGTTTTTT. This translates into CASSPNKNTGELFF.

The chain combines TRBV19 with TRBJ1-5; D remains unclear. Germline loops: CDR1 LNHDA, CDR2 SQIVND (reference sequence). This CDR3 spans 16 amino acids. V was pared by 7 bases and J by 2 bases, with 18 bases between. The CDR3 region is CASTTSGIERNQPQHF. CDR3 coding DNA: TGTGCCAGTACCACCTCGGGGATAGAGCGCAATCAGCCCCAGCATTTT.

The V call is TRBV11-3, the J call TRBJ1-1; tentatively, D is TRBD1 (6 bases). The V and J ends lost 5 bases and 1 base respectively, with 14 bases between them. CDR1 and CDR2 (germline): SGHNT, YENEEA. The CDR3 is 15 residues long. In DNA, the CDR3 is TGTGCCAGCAGCGAATCCGGGACATCGAACACTGAAGCTTTCTTT. Translation: CASSESGTSNTEAFF.

The CDR3 protein is CASSVGQGHQPQHF. The DNA for the CDR3 is TGTGCCAGCAGTGTAGGACAGGGCCATCAGCCCCAGCATTTT. V and J are TRBV2 and TRBJ1-5; 8 nucleotides match TRBD1. The CDR3 sequence is 14 residues long. Germline V gene sequence: CDR1 SNHLY, CDR2 FYNNEI. V lost 4 bases and J lost 5; bases outside the gene matches: 4.

The chain uses TRBV19 and TRBJ1-5; maybe TRBD1 (5 bases). V dropped 6 bases and J dropped 5 bases, with 14 bases sitting between them. CDR1 and CDR2 from the germline V gene are LNHDA and SQIVND (reference sequence). The CDR3 is 14 amino acids. CDR3: CASRWGGMDQPQHF. The DNA for the CDR3 is TGTGCCAGTAGATGGGGGGGGATGGATCAGCCCCAGCATTTT.

CDR3 coding DNA: TGCGCCAGCTCTGGACAGGCCTACGAGCAGTACTTC. Translating gives CASSGQAYEQYF. The chain links TRBV5-1 to TRBJ2-7, with 7 bases that match TRBD1. This CDR3 region has 12 residues. Germline loops: CDR1 SGHRS, CDR2 YFSETQ. Trimming removed 7 bases from V and 2 bases from J; junction bases left unmatched: 3.

The chain couples TRBV7-8 to TRBJ2-2; 7 bases line up with TRBD1. V dropped 4 bases and J dropped 3; count of bases not matched to a gene: 11. Germline V gene data show CDR1 as SGHVS and CDR2 as FQNEAQ. The CDR3 covers 17 residues. The CDR3 DNA sequence: TGTGCCAGCAGCTCACCCCAGGGGGATTGGCACACCGGGGAGCTGTTTTTT. This sequence encodes CASSSPQGDWHTGELFF.

The J gene is TRBJ2-3, the V gene TRBV23-1, with unresolved D. TRBV23-1 is reported as an ORF; its role is uncertain. V gave up 1 base and J gave up 0 bases, with 5 bases separating them. The CDR3 runs 14 residues. Written as DNA, the CDR3 is TGCGCCAGCAGTCAATTGACTAGCACAGATACGCAGTATTTT. Amino acids: CASSQLTSTDTQYF.

This clone has just a few counts. The chain is built from TRBV29-1 and TRBJ1-1; possibly TRBD1 for D (5 bases). V was shortened by 6 bases and J by 8 bases, with 19 bases between the two germline ends. CDR3 length: 13 residues. The V gene's germline CDR1 is SQVTM and CDR2 ANQGSEA. CDR3 in amino acids: CSVVGGHLREAFF. The CDR3 coding sequence is TGCAGCGTCGTCGGCGGACACCTACGGGAAGCTTTCTTT.

V is TRBV6-5 and J is TRBJ1-3; D is unresolved. This CDR3 has 15 amino acids. V gave up 6 bases and J gave up 0 bases, with 12 bases separating them. Germline loops: CDR1 MNHEY, CDR2 SVGAGI. CDR3 in amino acids: CASSPLVSSGNTIYF. The CDR3, as DNA: TGTGCCAGCAGCCCCCTGGTGAGCTCTGGAAACACCATATATTTT.

The rearrangement uses TRBV4-1 and TRBJ2-7; 8 bases agree with TRBD2. CDR1 is MGHRA and CDR2 is YSYEKL in the germline V gene. With V trimmed by 3 bases and J by 0 bases, 10 bases remained unmatched. The CDR3 length is 17 residues. The CDR3 loop reads CASSQTDRGTSSYEQYF. DNA for the CDR3: TGCGCCAGCAGCCAGACCGATAGGGGGACTAGCTCCTACGAGCAGTACTTC.

The chain is built from TRBV18 and TRBJ1-5; D possibly corresponds to TRBD1 (6 bases). Germline CDR1 and CDR2: KGHSH and LQKENI. The CDR3 has 15 residues. V was clipped by 2 bases and J by 5 bases, with 13 bases between them. CDR3 amino acids: CASSPGDRPDQPQHF. The CDR3 DNA is TGTGCCAGCTCACCAGGCGACAGGCCTGATCAGCCCCAGCATTTT.

The chain uses TRBV11-2 and TRBJ1-6; D remains ambiguous. The CDR3 contains 13 residues. The germline CDR1 and CDR2 sequences are SGHAT and FQNNGV. V shed 5 bases and J shed 7 bases, with 9 bases lying between them. The CDR3, as DNA: TGTGCCAGCAGCCCGACGGGGAATTCACCCCTCCACTTT. It codes for CASSPTGNSPLHF.